The present entry profiles one T cell receptor beta chain with its context. The source of the sample is a study of patients and donors after allogeneic stem cell transplantation. CDR1 is LGHNA, CDR2 YSLEER, per germline. V lost 0 bases to trimming and J lost 4 bases, with 12 bases between them. This CDR3 has 15 residues. TCRdb itself ran the RT-PCR reads through MiXCR, one entry per CDR3 protein. Of 920,000 or so distinct CDR3 sequences in the sample, over 15% were seen once. The sequencing sample was made of blood, either unsorted or a sorted T cell fraction (not recorded which). The TCR originated in a human donor who was either an allogeneic HSCT recipient or a stem cell or donor lymphocyte infusion donor (not recorded which). It is not recorded whose cells these are; they may come from a transplant donor. The V call is TRBV4-3, the J call TRBJ2-5, with D unresolved. DNA of the CDR3: TGCGCCAGCAGCCAAGATACGGGTCAAGGAGAGACCCAGTACTTC. Encoded protein: CASSQDTGQGETQYF.